The 14 T cell receptor beta chains below were found in one sample sequenced in a study of cytomegalovirus exposure and HLA in healthy donors. 13 Jbeta primers and 60 Vbeta primers were used for the PCR. Method: immunoSEQ multiplex PCR; TCRdb's copy keeps in-frame clones and lacks some. There are over 90,000 clones in the sample; 65% to 85% occur only once, and approximately 3.8% lies in the top ten. Material: PBMCs. These receptors were obtained from a man aged 50 to 59 in good health and CMV-seropositive.

Only one count was recorded for this clone. The genes are TRBV9 and TRBJ2-1; perhaps TRBD2 as D (5 bases). Germline lookup yields CDR1 SGDLS and CDR2 YYNGEE. Trimming pared 4 bases from V and 10 bases from J, leaving 12 bases between. CDR3 size: 12 residues. As DNA, the CDR3 is TGTGCCAGCAGCACCCAAACTAGGGAGCAGTTCTTC. Translation: CASSTQTREQFF.

This clone has only a few counts. V and J are TRBV6-6 and TRBJ1-1, with D possibly matching TRBD1 (6 bases). This CDR3 is 12 amino acids long. Per germline, CDR1 MNHNY and CDR2 SVGAGI (reference sequence). V gave up 7 bases and J gave up 5 bases, with 11 bases separating them. Written as DNA, the CDR3 is TGTGCCAGCAAGGGGGAAAGAACTGAAGCTTTCTTT. Encoded protein: CASKGERTEAFF.

This chain uses TRBV15 with TRBJ2-1; maybe TRBD1 (6 bases). The CDR3 loop spans 14 amino acids. The germline V gene encodes CDR1 LNHNV and CDR2 YYDKDF (reference sequence). V was cut by 5 bases and J by 2 bases, with 10 bases left in between. DNA of the CDR3: TGTGCCACCAGCCGCAGGGGCCCCTACAATGAGCAGTTCTTC. The encoded protein is CATSRRGPYNEQFF.

The CDR3 spells CASSLDLGRYEQYF. The CDR3 DNA is TGCGCCAGCAGCTTGGATCTGGGGAGGTACGAGCAGTACTTC. The chain couples TRBV5-1 to TRBJ2-7, with a tentative D call TRBD2 (6 bases). The CDR3 has 14 residues. Germline CDR1 is SGHRS and CDR2 is YFSETQ. Trimming cost V 0 bases and J 4 bases, with 11 bases left between them.

This clone appeared a single time. The rearrangement links TRBV29-1 to TRBJ2-7; 7 bases agree with TRBD1. Trimming took 3 bases from V and 2 from J; bases not matched to a gene: 1. The germline gives CDR1 SQVTM, CDR2 ANQGSEA. This CDR3 region has 12 residues. This chain's CDR3 is CSVETGTYEQYF. CDR3 sequence (DNA): TGCAGCGTTGAGACAGGGACCTACGAGCAGTACTTC.

The V gene is TRBV29-1, the J gene TRBJ1-5; the match to TRBD1 covers 7 bases. The V and J ends lost 7 bases and 1 base, in that order; junction bases with no gene match: 7. Germline CDR1 SQVTM, CDR2 ANQGSEA. The CDR3 consists of 14 residues. In DNA form, the CDR3 reads TGCAGCGCTAAGACAGGGTCGAGCAATCAGCCCCAGCATTTT. It translates to CSAKTGSSNQPQHF.

The CDR3, as DNA: TGTGCCAGCAACCTCCGGATGAGCGGGGCATACTACGAGCAGTACTTC. It yields the protein CASNLRMSGAYYEQYF. V and J are TRBV6-6 and TRBJ2-7, with 7 positions matching TRBD2. The V and J ends lost 7 bases and 3 bases, in that order; junction bases with no gene match: 15. The CDR3 runs to 16 residues. Germline V CDR1 and CDR2: MNHNY, SVGAGI (reference sequence).

This clone was seen a single time. The V gene is TRBV4-3, the J gene TRBJ2-3, with 8 positions matching TRBD1. In germline, CDR1 is LGHNA, CDR2 YSLEER. Germline trimming cut 0 bases from V and 0 bases from J; bases unmatched to any gene: 5. CDR3 length: 17 residues. The CDR3 sequence: CASSQDVRGHSTDTQYF. For the CDR3, the DNA is TGCGCCAGCAGCCAAGATGTCAGGGGGCATAGCACAGATACGCAGTATTTT.

DNA for the CDR3: TGTGCCAGCAGTGAGGGGGGGACAGGGAAGTTCGTAGAGACCCAGTACTTC. Its translation: CASSEGGTGKFVETQYF. This sequence joins TRBV2 and TRBJ2-5; 9 bases align to TRBD1. The CDR3 is 17 amino acids. The germline V gene has CDR1 SNHLY and CDR2 FYNNEI. V shed 3 bases and J 4 bases; nucleotides not matched to a gene: 12.

The genes are TRBV2 and TRBJ1-1, with D maybe TRBD1 (5 bases). The CDR3 runs to 15 residues. Germline CDR1 is SNHLY and CDR2 is FYNNEI. V was trimmed by 8 bases and J by 1 base, leaving 17 bases between them. The CDR3: CASSRTFQSNTEAFF. The CDR3 DNA is TGTGCCAGCTCCCGGACATTCCAATCGAACACTGAAGCTTTCTTT.

The chain carries TRBV6-6 and TRBJ2-2, with a possible D match to TRBD1 (6 bases). Trimming took 5 bases from V and 1 from J, leaving 8 bases between them. Per the germline V gene, CDR1 is MNHNY and CDR2 is SVGAGI (reference sequence). The CDR3 has 14 amino acids. The CDR3 region is CASSRQENTGELFF. The CDR3 nucleotides are TGTGCCAGCAGTAGACAGGAGAACACCGGGGAGCTGTTTTTT.

This clone was recorded once. The genes are TRBV5-4 and TRBJ2-5; D gene unclear. The CDR3 loop spans 15 amino acids. Trimming removed 4 bases at V and 0 bases at J, with 13 bases between. Germline V gene sequence: CDR1 SGHNT, CDR2 YYREEE (reference sequence). The CDR3 sequence is CASSVSVQYQETQYF. CDR3 in DNA: TGTGCCAGCAGCGTCTCTGTTCAGTACCAAGAGACCCAGTACTTC.

The chain combines TRBV11-3 with TRBJ2-1; 14 nucleotides match TRBD2. Trimming at V came to 3 bases and at J to 4 bases, leaving 5 bases not matched to a gene. This CDR3 contains 17 residues. Germline CDR1 SGHNT, CDR2 YENEEA. The CDR3 region has the DNA TGTGCCAGCAGCTTGGGACTAGCGGGAGTTTCTTACAATGAGCAGTTCTTC. This gives the protein CASSLGLAGVSYNEQFF.

CDR3 nucleotide sequence: TGTGCCAGTAGTATCTTAGCGGGAGACAATGAGCAGTTCTTC. This encodes CASSILAGDNEQFF. The chain combines TRBV19 with TRBJ2-1, with TRBD2 matching 9 bases. The germline gives CDR1 LNHDA, CDR2 SQIVND (reference sequence). The CDR3 spans 14 residues. V was pared by 3 bases and J by 5 bases, with 2 bases of the junction left unmatched.